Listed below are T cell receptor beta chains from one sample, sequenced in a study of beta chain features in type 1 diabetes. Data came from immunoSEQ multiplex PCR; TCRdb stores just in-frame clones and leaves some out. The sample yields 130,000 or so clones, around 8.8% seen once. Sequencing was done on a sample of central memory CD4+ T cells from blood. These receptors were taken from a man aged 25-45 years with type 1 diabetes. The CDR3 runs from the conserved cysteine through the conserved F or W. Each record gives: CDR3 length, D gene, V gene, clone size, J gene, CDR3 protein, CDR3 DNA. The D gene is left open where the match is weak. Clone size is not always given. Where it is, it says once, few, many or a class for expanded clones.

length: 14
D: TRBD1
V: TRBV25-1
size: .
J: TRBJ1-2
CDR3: CASSEAGGKDGYTF
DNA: TGTGCCAGCAGTGAAGCAGGGGGGAAGGATGGCTACACCTTC

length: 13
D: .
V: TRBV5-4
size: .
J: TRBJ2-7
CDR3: CASRFGGGGEQYF
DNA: TGTGCCAGCAGGTTCGGGGGAGGTGGCGAGCAGTACTTC

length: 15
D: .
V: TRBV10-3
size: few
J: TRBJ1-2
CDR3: CAISETQTGGGGYTF
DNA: TGTGCCATCAGTGAGACGCAGACAGGCGGAGGTGGCTACACCTTC

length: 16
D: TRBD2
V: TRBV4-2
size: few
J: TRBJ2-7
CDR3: CASSQGLAGSSYEQYF
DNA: TGTGCCAGCAGCCAAGGTCTAGCGGGGAGCTCCTACGAGCAGTACTTC

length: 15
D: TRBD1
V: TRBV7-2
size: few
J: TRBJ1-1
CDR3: CASSLPGQGDTEAFF
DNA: TGTGCCAGCAGCTTACCCGGACAGGGTGACACTGAAGCTTTCTTT

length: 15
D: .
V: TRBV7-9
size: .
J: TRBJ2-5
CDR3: CASSLQGQLQETQYF
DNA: TGTGCCAGCAGCTTACAGGGCCAACTCCAAGAGACCCAGTACTTC

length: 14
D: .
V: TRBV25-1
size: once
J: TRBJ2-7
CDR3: CASTEVRRSYEQYF
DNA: TGTGCCAGCACAGAAGTTAGGAGATCCTACGAGCAGTACTTC

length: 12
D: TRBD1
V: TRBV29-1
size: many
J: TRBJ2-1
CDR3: CSVEVQGAEQFF
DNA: TGCAGCGTTGAAGTCCAGGGGGCTGAGCAGTTCTTC

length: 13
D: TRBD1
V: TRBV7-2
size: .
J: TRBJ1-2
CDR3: CASSEDRVRGYTF
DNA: TGTGCCAGCAGCGAAGACAGGGTGAGAGGCTACACCTTC

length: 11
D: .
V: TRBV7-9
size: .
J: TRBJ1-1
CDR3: CASSDGTEAFF
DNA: TGTGCCAGCAGCGACGGGACAGAAGCTTTCTTT

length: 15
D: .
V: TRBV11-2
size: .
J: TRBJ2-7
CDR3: CASSSTPDSLSEQYF
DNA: TGTGCCAGCAGCTCGACCCCGGACAGCCTCTCCGAGCAGTACTTC

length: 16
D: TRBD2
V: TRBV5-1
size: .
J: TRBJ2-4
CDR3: CASSKGLAGGENIQYF
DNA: TGCGCCAGCAGCAAAGGACTAGCGGGGGGCGAAAACATTCAGTACTTC

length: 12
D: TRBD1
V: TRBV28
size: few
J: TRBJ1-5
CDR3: CASRQGSTPQHF
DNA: TGTGCCAGCAGACAGGGGAGTACGCCCCAGCATTTT

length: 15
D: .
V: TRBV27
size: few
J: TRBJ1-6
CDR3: CATTEDLQGTSPLHF
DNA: TGTGCCACCACCGAGGACCTACAGGGAACCTCACCCCTCCACTTT

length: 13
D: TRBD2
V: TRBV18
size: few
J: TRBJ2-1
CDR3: CASSLRRENEQFF
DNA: TGTGCCAGCTCACTCCGGCGGGAGAATGAGCAGTTCTTC

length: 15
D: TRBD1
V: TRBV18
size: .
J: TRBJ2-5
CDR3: CASSPRQGGEETQYF
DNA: TGTGCCAGCTCACCACGACAGGGTGGGGAAGAGACCCAGTACTTC

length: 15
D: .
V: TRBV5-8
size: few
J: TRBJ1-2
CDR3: CASSAEDSPYYGYTF
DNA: TGTGCCAGCAGCGCTGAGGACAGCCCTTACTATGGCTACACCTTC

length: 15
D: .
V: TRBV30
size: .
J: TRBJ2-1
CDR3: CAWSGVTSSYNEQFF
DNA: TGTGCCTGGAGTGGGGTGACTAGCTCCTACAATGAGCAGTTCTTC

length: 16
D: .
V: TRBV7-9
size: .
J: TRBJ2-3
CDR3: CASSFSTAASTDTQYF
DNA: TGTGCCAGCAGCTTTTCTACTGCCGCTAGCACAGATACGCAGTATTTT

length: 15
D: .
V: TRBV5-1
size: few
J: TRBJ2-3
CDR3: CASSLGDSPTDTQYF
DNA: TGCGCCAGCAGCTTAGGGGACTCCCCCACAGATACGCAGTATTTT

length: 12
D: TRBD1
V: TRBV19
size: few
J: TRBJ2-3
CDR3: CASTGGSDTQYF
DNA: TGTGCCAGTACAGGGGGATCGGATACGCAGTATTTT

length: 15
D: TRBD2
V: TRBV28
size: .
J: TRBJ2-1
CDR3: CASKAGGGSYNEQFF
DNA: TGTGCCAGCAAGGCGGGCGGGGGGTCCTACAATGAGCAGTTCTTC

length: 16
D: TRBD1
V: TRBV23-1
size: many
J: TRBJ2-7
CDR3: CASSQSPDRVLYEQYF
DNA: TGCGCCAGCAGTCAATCTCCGGACAGGGTTTTGTACGAGCAGTACTTC

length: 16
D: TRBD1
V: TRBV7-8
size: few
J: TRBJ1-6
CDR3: CASSSTTGSLNSPLHF
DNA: TGTGCCAGCAGCTCTACGACAGGGTCTCTTAACTCACCCCTCCACTTT

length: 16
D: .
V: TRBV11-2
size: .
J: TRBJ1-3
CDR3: CASSPPGWGAGNTIYF
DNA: TGTGCCAGCAGCCCACCGGGCTGGGGAGCGGGAAACACCATATATTTT